This TCR beta chain was observed in a study of blood T cell repertoires in COVID-19. Study summary: Nucleic acid was either cDNA or gDNA, and it came from T cells, B-cell-depleted T cells, or PBMCs.

Seattle's enrolled individuals joined amid active infection and were then monitored longitudinally. Using immunoSEQ multiplex PCR, the repertoire was profiled, and TCRdb retains in-frame clones only, with some absent. Seen here are 250,000 to 350,000 clones, 75% to 90% observed once, and the top ten hold 6.3%. V shed 4 bases, J shed 5 bases, and the junction held 9 bases outside the gene matches. The CDR3 has 16 amino acids. CDR1 and CDR2 (germline): SGHDT, YYEEEE. In its sample, this clone was seen once. The sequencing sample was made of peripheral blood. This sequence was found in a woman aged 45-60 years with COVID-19, enrolled during active disease. The V call is TRBV5-6, the J call TRBJ2-1, with 10 bases aligning to TRBD1. This CDR3 is CASSHIRQGADNEQFF. CDR3 DNA sequence: TGTGCCAGCAGCCACATCCGACAGGGGGCGGACAATGAGCAGTTCTTC.